The clone carrying this T cell receptor beta chain has only one observation. What it binds is not known. After removal of 1 base from V and 5 bases from J, the junction contained 3 bases not matched to a gene. This CDR3 is built from 14 residues. The germline V gene has CDR1 SGHKS and CDR2 YYEKEE (reference sequence). The entry originates in a study of shared clonotypes between healthy human individuals. Findings and caveats of the study: Rarefaction curves obtained for sorted subsets showed sequencing incomplete despite large depth. Generally, naive subsets (rather than memory subsets) showed larger estimated richness. Generation probability values for non-shared clonotypes were lower than those for clonotypes shared by all four donors.

Replicate sorted-subset PCRs were loaded with around 0.2 ug DNA, 30,000 or so T cell genomes. The table came from immunoSEQ multiplex PCR; TCRdb's copy has only in-frame clones and leaves some out. The sample has 1,500,000 or so clones, approximately 98.5% seen once. This sequence joins TRBV5-5 and TRBJ2-3; 8 nucleotides align to TRBD2. Sequencing input: naive CD4+ T cells sorted from blood. Subset given: CD45RA+ positively selected. The receptor was isolated from a man aged 30 to 45 in good health. DNA for the CDR3: TGTGCCAGCAGCTTGAGCAGCGGGAGAGATACGCAGTATTTT. Its translation is CASSLSSGRDTQYF.